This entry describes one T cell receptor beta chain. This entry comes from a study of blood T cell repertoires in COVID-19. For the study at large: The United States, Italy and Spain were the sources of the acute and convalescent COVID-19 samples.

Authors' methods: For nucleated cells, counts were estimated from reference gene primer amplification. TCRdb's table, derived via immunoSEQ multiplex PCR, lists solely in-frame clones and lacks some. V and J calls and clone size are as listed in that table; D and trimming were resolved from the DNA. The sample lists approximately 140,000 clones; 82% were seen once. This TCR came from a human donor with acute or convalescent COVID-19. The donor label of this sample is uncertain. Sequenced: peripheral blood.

The DNA of the CDR3 is TGTGCCAGCAGCCTGGGAGTCGGGCCAACTAATGAAAAACTGTTTTTT. Translated, it gives CASSLGVGPTNEKLFF. This chain joins TRBV7-2 and TRBJ1-4; D gene ambiguous. V was cut by 5 bases and J by 0 bases, with 13 bases left in between. CDR3 length: 16 amino acids. Germline CDR1 is SGHTA and CDR2 is FQGNSA.